One T cell receptor (beta chain) is described in this entry. Its antigen is as yet unknown. The data were obtained in a study of OX40 agonist ivuxolimab in advanced cancers. As for the study in general: Dose-escalation patients suffered from hepatocellular carcinoma, melanoma, renal cell or head and neck cancer. Study-wide results and limits: Nonresponders, in some cases, also had low normalized T-cell clonal expansion.

Produced via immunoSEQ multiplex PCR; TCRdb's table is partial and in-frame only. The profile shows 40,000 to 50,000 clones, less than 90% of them singletons. The CDR3 runs to 16 residues. Germline-derived CDR1 and CDR2 are KGHSH and LQKENI. V dropped 1 base and J dropped 10 bases, with 20 bases sitting between them. The V call is TRBV18, the J call TRBJ2-1; D may correspond to TRBD1 or TRBD2 (5 bases each). The TCR was taken from an adult with an advanced solid tumor such as melanoma, head and neck, liver or kidney cancer. Sequencing was performed on CD4+ or CD8+ T cells sorted from blood, taken in a trial of the OX40 agonist ivuxolimab. CDR3 bases: TGTGCCAGCTCACCACTTCCGGGACCACCCCCTCAGGAGCAGTTCTTC. Translated: CASSPLPGPPPQEQFF.